This T cell receptor beta chain was sequenced in a study of cytomegalovirus exposure and HLA in healthy donors. 60 Vbeta and 13 Jbeta primers were used in PCR. Original data processing: It was a later analysis that counted roughly 80 million unique TCR beta chains, of which some 10 million were shared. Profiled with immunoSEQ multiplex PCR; TCRdb holds only in-frame clones, not every one. That table gives V, J and clone size, and the DNA gave D and trimming. This sample has about 120,000 clones; roughly three fifths occur once, and the top ten carry approximately 11%. As for this clone: As yet, its antigen is unknown.

Study findings and constraints: Reports described diagnosis of cytomegalovirus status by the classifier as highly specific and sensitive. A later analysis reportedly found fewer N-insertions in an Asian-associated ancestry cluster than the roughly 670-donor mean.

This CDR3 has 11 residues. CDR1 is SGHVS, CDR2 FQNEAQ, per germline. Trimming shortened V by 5 bases and J by 4 bases, and 6 bases separated the two germline ends. The sequence was collected from a man in his forties or fifties in good health and CMV-seropositive. This chain connects TRBV7-8 to TRBJ2-7; D unresolved. The sequenced material came from PBMCs. CDR3 loop: CASSEQYEQYF. The CDR3, as DNA: TGTGCCAGCAGCGAACAATACGAGCAGTACTTC.